Listed below are T cell receptor beta chains from one sample, sequenced in a study of cytomegalovirus exposure and HLA in healthy donors. The table came from immunoSEQ multiplex PCR; TCRdb's copy has only in-frame clones and leaves some out. The table has 35,000 to 55,000 clones, around 70% seen once. The sample was PBMCs. The origin of the receptors is a woman aged 25 to 45 in good health and CMV-seronegative. The CDR3 runs from the conserved cysteine through the conserved F or W. The D gene is left open where the match is weak. A clone size is listed for some rows: how often the clone was seen (once, few, many), or a class if it is expanded.

>TRBV6-1|NA|few|TRBJ2-7
CASSQLTFYEQYF
TGTGCCAGCAGTCAACTGACATTCTACGAGCAGTACTTC
>TRBV27|TRBD1|NA|TRBJ2-1
CASSLSTGENEQFF
TGTGCCAGCAGTTTAAGTACAGGGGAGAATGAGCAGTTCTTC
>TRBV2|NA|NA|TRBJ1-2
CASRGGRAIYGYTF
TGTGCCAGCAGGGGGGGGAGAGCGATCTATGGCTACACCTTC
>TRBV6-5|TRBD2|few|TRBJ2-3
CASSQGTSGVDTQYF
TGTGCCAGCAGTCAGGGGACTAGCGGGGTCGATACGCAGTATTTT
>TRBV5-1|NA|few|TRBJ1-1
CASSEGRTEAFF
TGCGCCAGCAGCGAGGGGAGGACTGAAGCTTTCTTT
>TRBV30|NA|few|TRBJ2-2
CAWRRLLNTGELFF
TGTGCCTGGAGGCGGCTGTTGAACACCGGGGAGCTGTTTTTT
>TRBV11-2|TRBD1|NA|TRBJ1-2
CASSLGQGHGYTF
TGTGCCAGCAGCCTTGGACAGGGTCATGGCTACACCTTC
>TRBV6-1|TRBD1|NA|TRBJ1-2
CAILTGYGYTF
TGTGCCATTCTGACAGGGTATGGCTACACCTTC
>TRBV4-2|NA|NA|TRBJ2-2
CASSQATVGELFF
TGTGCCAGCAGCCAAGCAACGGTCGGGGAGCTGTTTTTT
>TRBV5-1|TRBD2|few|TRBJ2-1
CASSWGGTIQIHNEQFF
TGCGCCAGCAGCTGGGGGGGGACCATCCAGATTCACAATGAGCAGTTCTTC
>TRBV4-1|NA|once|TRBJ2-1
CASSQDSRDLNEQFF
TGCGCCAGCAGCCAAGATTCCCGGGATCTCAATGAGCAGTTCTTC
>TRBV27|NA|NA|TRBJ2-1
CASSSTGDYNEQFF
TGTGCCAGCAGTTCGACGGGGGACTACAATGAGCAGTTCTTC
>TRBV30|NA|NA|TRBJ2-6
CAWNSVSGANVLTF
TGTGCCTGGAACTCTGTCTCTGGGGCCAACGTCCTGACTTTC
>TRBV29-1|NA|once|TRBJ1-1
CSAAVNTEAFF
TGCAGCGCCGCAGTGAACACTGAAGCTTTCTTT
>TRBV5-1|TRBD2|NA|TRBJ2-5
CASSDGTSGAQETQYF
TGCGCCAGCAGCGATGGGACTAGCGGGGCTCAAGAGACCCAGTACTTC
>TRBV30|TRBD1|NA|TRBJ2-3
CAWRAGGTQYF
TGTGCCTGGAGGGCAGGGGGTACGCAGTATTTT
>TRBV10-3|NA|NA|TRBJ1-4
CAISGGGLEGKLFF
TGTGCCATCAGTGGTGGGGGCTTGGAAGGAAAACTGTTTTTT
>TRBV6-1|TRBD1|once|TRBJ1-2
CASSVGQGHYYGYTF
TGTGCCAGCAGTGTGGGACAGGGTCATTACTATGGCTACACCTTC
>TRBV27|NA|few|TRBJ1-5
CASSSRDGRQALHSNQPQHF
TGTGCCAGCAGTTCCCGTGACGGAAGACAGGCCCTACATAGCAATCAGCCCCAGCATTTT
>TRBV15|NA|NA|TRBJ1-5
CATSMNPGNQPQHF
TGTGCCACCAGCATGAACCCAGGCAATCAGCCCCAGCATTTT
>TRBV5-6|NA|NA|TRBJ1-2
CASSLNSRVNTF
TGTGCCAGCAGCTTGAATTCTCGGGTCAACACCTTC
>TRBV6-5|NA|NA|TRBJ1-1
CASNQQAEQTEAFF
TGTGCCAGCAACCAACAAGCTGAACAGACTGAAGCTTTCTTT
>TRBV27|TRBD1|NA|TRBJ2-1
CASDLPGTVDSNEQFF
TGTGCCAGCGACTTACCCGGGACAGTAGATTCCAATGAGCAGTTCTTC
>TRBV9|NA|NA|TRBJ1-5
CASSVVGGGNQPQHF
TGTGCCAGCAGCGTAGTGGGAGGGGGCAATCAGCCCCAGCATTTT
>TRBV18|TRBD1|few|TRBJ1-4
CASSPLRDSSKLFF
TGTGCCAGCTCACCACTTAGGGACAGCTCAAAACTGTTTTTT
>TRBV4-1|TRBD2|NA|TRBJ2-7
CASSQEVAGLAYEQYF
TGCGCCAGCAGCCAAGAGGTAGCGGGATTGGCGTACGAGCAGTACTTC
>TRBV6-1|TRBD1|NA|TRBJ1-1
CASSNTDRVLLF
TGTGCCAGCAGTAACACGGACAGGGTTCTTCTCTTT
>TRBV13|TRBD1|NA|TRBJ1-1
CASSPGQGLNTEAFF
TGTGCCAGCAGCCCAGGACAGGGACTGAACACTGAAGCTTTCTTT
>TRBV29-1|NA|few|TRBJ2-7
CSVVSGASSYEQYF
TGCAGCGTTGTATCTGGGGCTAGCTCCTACGAGCAGTACTTC
>TRBV10-3|TRBD2|NA|TRBJ2-7
CATSSGTSGIEQYF
TGTGCCACCTCATCCGGGACTAGCGGGATCGAGCAGTACTTC
>TRBV25-1|NA|few|TRBJ1-4
CASSAEQGLRLFF
TGTGCCAGCAGTGCCGAACAGGGACTACGGCTGTTTTTT
>TRBV2|NA|NA|TRBJ1-3
CASSVDRRSGNTIYF
TGTGCCAGCAGTGTAGACAGACGCTCTGGAAACACCATATATTTT
>TRBV5-4|NA|NA|TRBJ1-4
CASSLASSNEKLFF
TGTGCCAGCAGCTTGGCCTCGAGTAATGAAAAACTGTTTTTT
>TRBV27|NA|few|TRBJ1-5
CASSKQGLHQPQHF
TGTGCCAGCAGCAAACAGGGTTTGCATCAGCCCCAGCATTTT
>TRBV18|TRBD1|NA|TRBJ2-7
CASSPGTGETYEQYF
TGTGCCAGCTCACCAGGGACAGGTGAGACCTACGAGCAGTACTTC
>TRBV20-1|NA|NA|TRBJ1-1
CSAPLNTEAFF
TGCAGTGCTCCATTGAACACTGAAGCTTTCTTT